These T cell receptor beta chains were read from a single sample in a study of CD8+CD57+ T cells in acquired aplastic anemia. One entry per CDR3 protein results from TCRdb running MiXCR on the reads. The repertoire has 150,000 to 200,000 distinct CDR3 sequences, over 60% of them found once; the top ten carry about 43%. Sequenced: sorted CD4+, CD8+, or CD8+CD57+ T cells (not recorded which) from PBMCs. These receptors came from a human donor with severe aplastic anemia or a healthy control (not recorded which). CDR3s include the opening cysteine and the closing phenylalanine or tryptophan. Fields, in order: J gene, V gene, D gene, clone size, CDR3 DNA, CDR3 protein. D genes are given only for firm matches. Size tells how often a clone was seen (once, few, many) or the class of an expanded clone, and some rows leave it out.

>TRBJ1-3|TRBV7-8|.|many
TGTGCCAGCAGCTTAGAGGCCTGGGGAATGAGAAACACCATATATTTT
CASSLEAWGMRNTIYF
>TRBJ2-2|TRBV12-3/TRBV12-4|.|.
TGTGCCAGCAGTTTAAGGTCCGGGGGGCTGTTTTTT
CASSLRSGGLFF
>TRBJ1-1|TRBV7-9|.|.
TGTGCCAGCAGCTTAGAGGTCGACAACACTGAAGCTTTCTTT
CASSLEVDNTEAFF
>TRBJ2-7|TRBV7-2|TRBD1|.
TGTGCCAGCAGCCAAGCAGGGGGCATTAATCCCGCCTACGAGCAGTACTTC
CASSQAGGINPAYEQYF
>TRBJ2-7|TRBV7-2|TRBD2|many
TGTGCCAGCAGCTTGGGACTAGCCCCCTACGAGCAGTACTTC
CASSLGLAPYEQYF
>TRBJ1-3|TRBV4-2|TRBD1|many
TGTGCCAGCAGCCTACTGACAGGGGAAGGGAACTCTGGAAACACCATATATTTT
CASSLLTGEGNSGNTIYF
>TRBJ2-3|TRBV7-8|.|.
TGTGCCAGCAGCCCTGGGGCTAGAACAGATACGCAGTATTTT
CASSPGARTDTQYF
>TRBJ2-1|TRBV7-8|.|few
TGTGCCAGCAGCAACGACTTATCCGACACCAATGAGCAGTTCTTC
CASSNDLSDTNEQFF
>TRBJ1-3|TRBV20-1|.|.
TGCAGTGCTAGAGGCACCAACTCTGGAAACACCATATATTTT
CSARGTNSGNTIYF
>TRBJ1-6|TRBV6-5|TRBD1|many
TGTGCCAGCAGTTACGACAGGGGTAATTCACCCCTCCACTTT
CASSYDRGNSPLHF
>TRBJ1-1|TRBV5-6|.|.
TGTGCCAGCAGCTCGGACACTGTAGGGGAAGCTTTCTTT
CASSSDTVGEAFF
>TRBJ2-2|TRBV7-9|.|.
TGTGCCAGCAGCTTAGAACCGGCGAACACCGGGGAGCTGTTTTTT
CASSLEPANTGELFF
>TRBJ2-4|TRBV10-3|.|many
TGTGCCATCAGTGAGGCCTCTGGGGGAGCCAAAAACATTCAGTACTTC
CAISEASGGAKNIQYF
>TRBJ1-2|TRBV11-2|.|many
TGTGCCAGCAGCTTAGATCGAAGGACAGTGTATGGCTACACCTTC
CASSLDRRTVYGYTF
>TRBJ1-2|TRBV20-1|.|.
TGCAGTGCTAGGGCGAAGACAGGCCCTGGCTACACCTTC
CSARAKTGPGYTF
>TRBJ1-2|TRBV7-8|.|.
TGTGCCAGCAGCCAGAACAGGGAGGATTGCTACACCTTC
CASSQNREDCYTF
>TRBJ2-3|TRBV7-3|TRBD1|.
TGTGCCAGCAGCTTGGGACAGGCTAGCACAGATACGCAGTATTTT
CASSLGQASTDTQYF
>TRBJ2-7|TRBV7-2|TRBD2|.
TGTGCCAGCAGCCTCTTAGCGGGAGCCACCTACGAGCAGTACTTC
CASSLLAGATYEQYF
>TRBJ1-2|TRBV7-2|.|.
TGTGACAGCAGCCCGGCCGATCAATTGTTTTCGGGCTACACCTTC
CDSSPADQLFSGYTF
>TRBJ2-7|TRBV25-1|.|.
TGTGCCAGCAGTCCATACCAGGGAAGGGAGCAGTACTTC
CASSPYQGREQYF
>TRBJ2-5|TRBV9|TRBD1|.
TGTGCCAGCAGCGCAAGGGGGACAGGGGGCCAAGAGACCCAGTACTTC
CASSARGTGGQETQYF
>TRBJ2-2|TRBV7-3|.|.
TGTGCCAGCAGCTACGGGGGTTCAGGAACCGGGGAGCTGTTTTTT
CASSYGGSGTGELFF
>TRBJ1-2|TRBV9|.|.
TGTGCCAGCAGCGTAGACGGGTATAGAGGCTACACCTTC
CASSVDGYRGYTF
>TRBJ1-5|TRBV9|.|.
TGTGCCAGCAGCGCTCCGGTAGGGAATCAGCCCCAGCATTTT
CASSAPVGNQPQHF